Listed below are T cell receptor delta chains from one sample, sequenced in a study of Vδ1+ human thymocytes. TCRdb called clones anew from the multiplex PCR reads with CATT. Seen here are about 75,000 delta-chain clones, around 32% observed once, and the top ten hold roughly 0.25%. The sequenced sample consisted of Vdelta1+ gamma-delta thymocytes from the thymus. The receptors were gathered from a boy less than two years old who had congenital heart surgery. Each CDR3 is given with its conserved first and last residue. A D gene is named only where the DNA matches it firmly. The size of a clone is reported for some rows only, either as once, few or many, or as a class for expanded clones.

-	TRDV1	TRDJ1	18	once	TGTGCTCTTCAACCCGTCCTGGGTGGCATCGCCATCCCCGATAAACTCATCTTT	CALQPVLGGIAIPDKLIF
-	TRDV1	TRDJ1	13	-	TGTGCTCTTGGGGGTTCGTACACCGATAAACTCATCTTT	CALGGSYTDKLIF
TRDD2	TRDV1	TRDJ1	22	few	TGTGCTCTTGGGGAAGGAGCTTCCTACCGGGCAGGGGACACCTTAAACACCGATAAACTCATCTTT	CALGEGASYRAGDTLNTDKLIF
-	TRDV1	TRDJ1	18	-	TGTGCTCTTGGGGAACTCATAATTATTACAGACGGGATAGCTAAACTCATCTTT	CALGELIIITDGIAKLIF
TRDD3	TRDV1	TRDJ1	20	-	TGTGCTCTTGGGGAACTAGGGCGGTACTGGGGACACCCTTACACCGATAAACTCATCTTT	CALGELGRYWGHPYTDKLIF
TRDD3	TRDV1	TRDJ1	18	-	TGTGCTCTTGGGGAACTAGATACGTGGCCCTGGGGGAGACCGAAACTCATCTTT	CALGELDTWPWGRPKLIF
TRDD3	TRDV1	TRDJ1	20	few	TGTGCTCTTGGGGAACCGGAGTATTTGACTGGGGATGTGAACACCGATAAACTCATCTTT	CALGEPEYLTGDVNTDKLIF
TRDD3	TRDV1	TRDJ1	21	few	TGTGCTCTTGGGGAACTCCCTAGCGCGGGGGGATACGGCCGGTACACCGATAAACTCATCTTT	CALGELPSAGGYGRYTDKLIF
TRDD3	TRDV1	TRDJ1	24	few	TGTGCTCTTGGGGATTACAACCCGGCCTTCCCAGCGTACTGGGGGATACGCGACACCGATAAACTCATCTTT	CALGDYNPAFPAYWGIRDTDKLIF
TRDD3	TRDV1	TRDJ1	19	few	TGTGCTCTTGGGGATATGGCCTTCGCTAGACTGGGGGATTCCGATAAACTCATCTTT	CALGDMAFARLGDSDKLIF
TRDD3	TRDV1	TRDJ1	17	once	TGTGCTCTTGGAGATTTAGCTGGGGGAGACACCACCGATAAACTCATCTTT	CALGDLAGGDTTDKLIF
-	TRDV1	TRDJ1	18	few	TGTGCTCTTGGGGAACTCCCTACCAGCCGGGGGAATATCGATAAACTCATCTTT	CALGELPTSRGNIDKLIF
-	TRDV1	TRDJ1	13	-	TGTGCTCTTGGGGGACTAGGTATATCCCACCAATACTTT	CALGGLGISHQYF
TRDD3	TRDV2	TRDJ1	15	-	TGTGCCTGTGACAAGCTGGGGGAGGACACCGATAAACTCATCTTT	CACDKLGEDTDKLIF
TRDD2	TRDV1	TRDJ1	22	few	TGTGCTCTTGGGGAACTCTCCAACTGGCCCTTCCTCCGCGGTTACGGGACCGATAAACTCATCTTT	CALGELSNWPFLRGYGTDKLIF
TRDD3	TRDV1	TRDJ1	19	few	TGTGCTCTTGGATTCCTCCACCGCGCTGGGGGATACGAGACCGATAAACTCATCTTT	CALGFLHRAGGYETDKLIF
-	TRDV1	TRDJ1	18	few	TGTGCTCTTGGGGAACTACTCTACCCTGTGTGTTCCCCCGATAAACTCATCTTT	CALGELLYPVCSPDKLIF
TRDD3	TRDV1	TRDJ1	19	-	TGTGCTCTTGGGGAACTCGCTTCGAGGGGATACGCGTACACCGATAAGCTCATCTTT	CALGELASRGYAYTDKLIF
TRDD3	TRDV1	TRDJ1	22	few	TGTGCCCTCGGGTCGAGGGGGGTACTGGGGGATAAATGCCCCATGTACACCGATAAACTCATCTTT	CALGSRGVLGDKCPMYTDKLIF
TRDD3	TRDV1	TRDJ1	21	-	TGTGCTCTTGGGGAAGGGCGGGTCCTACCGACTCTGGGGGACCCCACCGATAAACTCATCTTT	CALGEGRVLPTLGDPTDKLIF
TRDD3	TRDV1	TRDJ1	24	-	TGTGCTCTTGGGGAAGGGGGTCCTACTTACTGGGGGGCCACCCGTTCCTATAACACCGATAAACTCATCTTT	CALGEGGPTYWGATRSYNTDKLIF
TRDD3	TRDV2	TRDJ1	18	few	TGTGCCTGGACCCTCGGGGGGATACCCACCCCTTACACCGATAAACTCATCTTT	CAWTLGGIPTPYTDKLIF
TRDD3	TRDV1	TRDJ1	25	-	TGTGCTCTTGGGGATCGAGCTTCCTACGTGGAGGATTACTGGGGGATTCAGGAGGGGACCGATAAACTCATCTTT	CALGDRASYVEDYWGIQEGTDKLIF
-	TRDV1	TRDJ1	17	few	TGTGCTCTTGGGGAACTATTGACCCCTTCCCCGGCGGATAAACTCATCTTT	CALGELLTPSPADKLIF
TRDD3	TRDV1	TRDJ1	22	few	TGTGCTCTTGGGGACCCTCCTCGAACCGAGGGGATACCCTTCGGAAGGGGTACGGAACTCATCTTT	CALGDPPRTEGIPFGRGTELIF
TRDD3	TRDV1	TRDJ1	23	-	TGTGCTCTTGGGGACCCCGTAATTCCTATGTACTGGGGGATAACTCCAGCCACCGATAAACTCATCTTT	CALGDPVIPMYWGITPATDKLIF
TRDD2	TRDV1	TRDJ1	17	few	TGTGCTCTTGGGATTCCTACCCTATGGCCCCTGGCCGATAAACTCATCTTT	CALGIPTLWPLADKLIF
TRDD3	TRDV1	TRDJ1	24	-	TGTGCTCTTGGGGAAGCCTTCCTACAGACTTACTGGGGGATACGCCTTGGACGCACCGATAAACTCATCTTT	CALGEAFLQTYWGIRLGRTDKLIF